This T cell receptor (beta chain) comes out of a study of CD8+ T cells in alopecia areata. Study-level background: Among treated patients, oral tofacitinib was administered at 5 to 10 mg twice daily. The protocol delivered tofacitinib for 6 to 18 months, then withdrew it for 6 months.

The CDR3 spans 15 residues. Germline V gene sequence: CDR1 MNHEY, CDR2 SMNVEV (reference sequence). Trimming at V came to 2 bases and at J to 2 bases, leaving 3 bases not matched to a gene. Treatment noted: oral pan-JAK inhibitor, 5-10 mg twice daily. Patients with alopecia areata provided lesional scalp punch biopsies as well as peripheral blood. In the case of this clone: The target antigen is unknown.

In each case, RNA was isolated and then reverse transcribed into cDNA as the sequencing template. The assay was immunoSEQ multiplex PCR, and TCRdb's table has in-frame clones only and misses some. The table shows approximately 220,000 clones, with about two fifths occurring only once. Study-wide findings and caveats: Normal scalp showed lower clonality than lesional scalp, especially alopecia totalis/universalis.

Source: CD4+ T cells sorted from blood, taken at approximately week 31, from a patient treated with tofacitinib. This clonotype was sampled from a human donor with alopecia areata. This chain connects TRBV27 to TRBJ2-7, with TRBD1 matching 10 bases. CDR3 sequence: CASSLRDRGPYEQYF. The CDR3 bases are TGTGCCAGCAGTTTAAGGGACAGGGGACCCTACGAGCAGTACTTC.